Presented here are 12 T cell receptor beta chains from one specimen sequenced in a study of T cells in Graves' hyperthyroidism and ophthalmopathy. Authors of the study amplified TCR beta CDR3 regions from RNA transcripts. Primed by the HTBI set, a first-round RT-PCR was run on the TCR CDR3. MiXCR, applied by TCRdb to the multiplex PCR reads, yields one record per CDR3 protein. The sample has hundreds of thousands of distinct CDR3 sequences; roughly 14% are singletons. Sequenced sample: blood. The receptors were gathered from a man aged 18 to 29 with Graves' ophthalmopathy.

This clonotype came up many times. The gene calls are TRBV2 and TRBJ1-2; no reliable D call. V gave up 7 bases and J gave up 7 bases, with 19 bases separating them. The CDR3 is 14 amino acids. Germline V CDR1 and CDR2: SNHLY, FYNNEI. This chain's CDR3 is CASTERVGKRGYTF. Here the CDR3 DNA reads TGTGCCAGCACCGAACGGGTCGGAAAGCGTGGCTACACCTTC.

Remarks on this clonotype: This may stem from a read error, because a much larger clone lies one nucleotide away. The genes are TRBV2 and TRBJ1-2; 7 bases are a match to TRBD1. CDR1 SNHLY and CDR2 FYNNEI come from the germline V gene. This CDR3 contains 14 residues. Here the CDR3 DNA reads TGTGCCAGCAGTGAACAGGGGGGTAACTATGGCCACACCTTC. Protein: CASSEQGGNYGHTF.

The chain carries TRBV2 and TRBJ1-3; 10 bases are shared with TRBD1. After removal of 10 bases from V and 4 bases from J, the junction contained 7 bases not matched to a gene. This CDR3 has 14 amino acids. The V gene's germline CDR1 is SNHLY and CDR2 FYNNEI. The CDR3 loop reads CATRQGAFGNTIYF. The CDR3 DNA reads TGTGCCACTAGACAGGGGGCCTTCGGAAACACCATATATTTT.

Ten or more counts support this clonotype. This chain uses TRBV5-1 with TRBJ2-1; D gene ambiguous. V lost 4 bases and J lost 10, with 12 bases in between. This CDR3 contains 12 residues. The germline V gene has CDR1 SGHRS and CDR2 YFSETQ. The CDR3 DNA reads as TGCGCCAGCAGCGGGTCGGCCTTGGAGCAGTTCTTC. Protein product: CASSGSALEQFF.

At least ten counts were recorded for this clonotype. This chain joins TRBV6-2 or TRBV6-3 and TRBJ2-1, with D hard to call. The CDR3 consists of 15 residues. The germline gives CDR1 MNHEY, CDR2 SVGEGT. Trimming took 10 bases from V and 0 from J, leaving 16 bases between them. The CDR3 here is CATLMAAPSYNEQFF. DNA of the CDR3: TGTGCCACCCTTATGGCGGCACCCTCCTACAATGAGCAGTTCTTC.

This clonotype showed up many times. The V gene is TRBV5-1, the J gene TRBJ1-2; a weak D match, TRBD1 (6 bases). The CDR3 contains 14 residues. Germline V gene data show CDR1 as SGHRS and CDR2 as YFSETQ. The V gene lost 0 bases and the J gene lost 8 bases, with 14 bases spanning the gap. CDR3 sequence reads: CASSLVTGSTGYTF. DNA for the CDR3: TGCGCCAGCAGCTTGGTAACAGGGAGCACGGGCTACACCTTC.

This clonotype was seen repeatedly, ten times or more. The genes are TRBV7-2 and TRBJ1-1; D might be TRBD1 (6 bases). This CDR3 is 14 amino acids long. Germline-derived CDR1 and CDR2 are SGHTA and FQGNSA. Trimming stripped 5 bases from V and 4 bases from J, with 14 bases between. This CDR3 is CASSVSGARTEAFF. The CDR3 nucleotides are TGTGCCAGCAGCGTGTCGGGGGCCCGCACTGAAGCTTTCTTT.

In its sample, this clonotype was seen many times. CDR3 DNA sequence: TGTGCCAGCAGTGGGACAGGGGATCAAGCCAAAAACATTCAGTACTTC. This gives the protein CASSGTGDQAKNIQYF. The V and J genes are TRBV2 and TRBJ2-4; TRBD1 aligns across 9 bases. The CDR3 has 16 residues. Trimming at V came to 4 bases and at J to 0 bases, leaving 4 bases not matched to a gene. Looked up from germline, CDR1 is SNHLY and CDR2 is FYNNEI.

This clonotype was found many times. This sequence joins TRBV5-1 and TRBJ2-3, with D possibly being TRBD2 (6 bases). Trimming took 3 bases from V and 4 from J, leaving 12 bases between them. The CDR3 covers 14 residues. Germline CDR1 SGHRS, CDR2 YFSETQ. CDR3: CASSWDSPPDTQYF. CDR3 bases: TGCGCCAGCAGCTGGGACTCCCCGCCAGATACGCAGTATTTT. Filled out from reference TRBV5-1 and TRBJ2-3, the complete variable domain reads KAGVTQTPRYLIKTRGQQVTLSCSPISGHRSVSWYQQTPGQGLQFLFEYFSETQRNKGNFPGRFSGRQFSNSRSEMNVSTLELGDSALYLCASSWDSPPDTQYFGPGTRLTVL.

The table lists this clonotype with many counts. The chain is built from TRBV6-1 and TRBJ2-1; D is uncertain. Germline assignment: CDR1 MNHNS and CDR2 SASEGT. V was clipped by 5 bases and J by 5 bases, with 13 bases between them. This CDR3 is 14 amino acids long. The CDR3 region is CASSRPSLHNEQFF. The CDR3 DNA sequence: TGTGCCAGCAGTAGACCCAGTTTGCACAATGAGCAGTTCTTC.

The sample holds many counts of this clonotype. The chain joins TRBV7-9 to TRBJ2-7, with TRBD1 matching 9 bases. The CDR3 consists of 15 residues. CDR1 and CDR2 from the germline V gene are SEHNR and FQNEAQ (reference sequence). The ends lost 1 base at V and 3 bases at J; junction bases unmatched: 4. The CDR3 spells CASSLVPGQGYEQYF. CDR3 nucleotides: TGTGCCAGCAGCTTAGTCCCGGGACAGGGCTACGAGCAGTACTTC.

Turning to this clonotype: Possible read error: a much larger clone is one base away. The V gene is TRBV11-3, the J gene TRBJ2-7; D is ambiguous. Germline lookup yields CDR1 SGHNT and CDR2 YENEEA. The CDR3 extends over 13 amino acids. V was clipped by 6 bases and J by 6 bases, with 15 bases between them. The CDR3 DNA follows: TGTGCCAGCAGTGTACGCGCAAACTGCGAGCAGTACTTC. This encodes CASSVRANCEQYF.